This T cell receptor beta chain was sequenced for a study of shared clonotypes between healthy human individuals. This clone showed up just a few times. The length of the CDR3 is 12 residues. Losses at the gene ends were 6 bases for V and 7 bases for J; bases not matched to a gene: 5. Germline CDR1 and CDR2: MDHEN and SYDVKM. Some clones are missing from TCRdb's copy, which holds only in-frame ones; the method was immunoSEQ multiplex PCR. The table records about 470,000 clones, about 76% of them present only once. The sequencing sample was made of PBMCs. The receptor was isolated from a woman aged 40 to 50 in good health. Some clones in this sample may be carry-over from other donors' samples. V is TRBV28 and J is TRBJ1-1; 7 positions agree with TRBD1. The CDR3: CASSDRVNEAFF. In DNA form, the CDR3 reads TGTGCCAGCAGCGACAGGGTTAATGAAGCTTTCTTT.